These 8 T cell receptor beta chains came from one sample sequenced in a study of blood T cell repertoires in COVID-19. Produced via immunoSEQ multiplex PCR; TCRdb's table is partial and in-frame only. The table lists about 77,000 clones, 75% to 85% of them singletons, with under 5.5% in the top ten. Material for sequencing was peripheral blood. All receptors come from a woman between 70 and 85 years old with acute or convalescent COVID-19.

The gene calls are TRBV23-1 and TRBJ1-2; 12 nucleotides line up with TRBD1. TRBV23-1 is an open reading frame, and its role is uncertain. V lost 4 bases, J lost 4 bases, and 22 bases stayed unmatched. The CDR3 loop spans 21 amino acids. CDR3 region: CASSRGKGRRDRGLCGYGYTF. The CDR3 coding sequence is TGCGCCAGCAGTCGGGGTAAGGGGAGACGGGACAGGGGGCTATGTGGCTATGGCTACACCTTC.

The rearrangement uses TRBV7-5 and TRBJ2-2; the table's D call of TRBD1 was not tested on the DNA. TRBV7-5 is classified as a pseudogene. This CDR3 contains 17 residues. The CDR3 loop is CVRSLARGTGGAGELFF. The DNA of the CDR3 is TGTGTCAGAAGCTTAGCGCGGGGGACAGGGGGCGCCGGGGAGCTGTTTTTT.

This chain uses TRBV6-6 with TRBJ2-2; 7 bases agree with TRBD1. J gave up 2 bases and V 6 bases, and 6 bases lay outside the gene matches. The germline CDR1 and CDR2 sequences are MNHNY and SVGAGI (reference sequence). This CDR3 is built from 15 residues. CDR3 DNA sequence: TGTGCCAGCAGGAAACAGGGGAGCAACACCGGGGAGCTGTTTTTT. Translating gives CASRKQGSNTGELFF.

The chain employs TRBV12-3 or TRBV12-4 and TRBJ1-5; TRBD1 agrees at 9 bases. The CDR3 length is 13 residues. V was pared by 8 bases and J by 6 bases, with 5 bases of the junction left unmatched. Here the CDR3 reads CASSGQGGQPQHF. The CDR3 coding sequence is TGTGCCAGCTCGGGACAGGGTGGTCAGCCCCAGCATTTT.

The CDR3 DNA reads as TGTGCCAGTAGCCCGGGACAGGGGGGCGAGCAGTACTTC. This encodes CASSPGQGGEQYF. The chain joins TRBV19 to TRBJ2-7, with 11 bases fitting TRBD1. This CDR3 is 13 amino acids long. J lost 6 bases, V lost 6 bases, and 4 bases had no gene match. Germline lookup yields CDR1 LNHDA and CDR2 SQIVND (reference sequence). Combining the CDR3 with reference TRBV19 and TRBJ2-7 gives the whole variable domain DGGITQSPKYLFRKEGQNVTLSCEQNLNHDAMYWYRQDPGQGLRLIYYSQIVNDFQKGDIAEGYSVSREKKESFPLTVTSAQKNPTAFYLCASSPGQGGEQYFGPGTRLTVT.

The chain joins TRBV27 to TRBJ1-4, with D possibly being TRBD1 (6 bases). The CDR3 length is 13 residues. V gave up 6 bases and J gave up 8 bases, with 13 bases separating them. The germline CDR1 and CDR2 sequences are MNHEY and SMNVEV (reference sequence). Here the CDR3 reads CASRLNQGEKLFF. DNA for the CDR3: TGTGCCAGCAGGTTGAATCAGGGGGAAAAACTGTTTTTT.

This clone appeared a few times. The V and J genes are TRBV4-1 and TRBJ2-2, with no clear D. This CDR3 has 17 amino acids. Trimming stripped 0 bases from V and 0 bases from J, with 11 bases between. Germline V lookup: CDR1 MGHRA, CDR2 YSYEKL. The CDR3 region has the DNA TGCGCCAGCAGCCAAGATACGTCCCGCGCGAACACCGGGGAGCTGTTTTTT. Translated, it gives CASSQDTSRANTGELFF.

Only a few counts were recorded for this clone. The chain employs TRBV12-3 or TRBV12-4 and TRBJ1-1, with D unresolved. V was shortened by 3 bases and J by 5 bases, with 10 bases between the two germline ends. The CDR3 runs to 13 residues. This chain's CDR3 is CASSFPGGTEAFF. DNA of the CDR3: TGTGCCAGCAGTTTTCCAGGTGGGACTGAAGCTTTCTTT.